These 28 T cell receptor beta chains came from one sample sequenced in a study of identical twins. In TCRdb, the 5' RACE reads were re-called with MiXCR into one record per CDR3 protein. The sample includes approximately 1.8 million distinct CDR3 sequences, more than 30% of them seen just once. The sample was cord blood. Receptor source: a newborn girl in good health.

The CDR3 region has the DNA TGCAGTGCGGAAGGACAAGTTCTTAATGAAAAACTGTTTTTT. This gives the protein CSAEGQVLNEKLFF. This chain links TRBV20-1 with TRBJ1-4; the D gene is possibly TRBD1 (5 bases). Germline assignment: CDR1 DFQATT and CDR2 SNEGSKA (reference sequence). CDR3 size: 14 residues. Trimming pared 6 bases from V and 4 bases from J, leaving 15 bases between.

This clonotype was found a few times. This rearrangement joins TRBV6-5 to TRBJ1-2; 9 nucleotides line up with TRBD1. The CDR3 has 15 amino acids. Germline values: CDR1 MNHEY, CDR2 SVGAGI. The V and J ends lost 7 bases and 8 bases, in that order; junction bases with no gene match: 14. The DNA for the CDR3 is TGTGCCAGCACCGACCGGGGACAGGGTTTAGGAGGCTACACCTTC. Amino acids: CASTDRGQGLGGYTF.

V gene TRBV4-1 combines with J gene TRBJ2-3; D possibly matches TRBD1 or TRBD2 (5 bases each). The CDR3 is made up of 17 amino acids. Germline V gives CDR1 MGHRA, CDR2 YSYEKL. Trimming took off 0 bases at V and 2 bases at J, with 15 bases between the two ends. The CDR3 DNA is TGCGCCAGCAGCCAAGAAATTCCGGGGCAGGTCACAGATACGCAGTATTTT. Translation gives CASSQEIPGQVTDTQYF.

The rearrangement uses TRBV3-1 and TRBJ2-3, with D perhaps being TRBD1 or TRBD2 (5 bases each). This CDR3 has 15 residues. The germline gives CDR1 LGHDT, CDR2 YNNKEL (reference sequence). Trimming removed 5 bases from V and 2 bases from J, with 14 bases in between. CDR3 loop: CASSEVGTYTDTQYF. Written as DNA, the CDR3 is TGTGCCAGCAGCGAAGTGGGGACGTACACAGATACGCAGTATTTT.

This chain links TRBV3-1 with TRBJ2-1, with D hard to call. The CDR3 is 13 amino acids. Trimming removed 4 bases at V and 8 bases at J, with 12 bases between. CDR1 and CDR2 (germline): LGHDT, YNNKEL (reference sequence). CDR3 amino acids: CASSRGPSDEQFF. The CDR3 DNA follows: TGTGCCAGCAGCCGAGGCCCTTCCGATGAGCAGTTCTTC.

This CDR3 reads CSARDVATSAYEQYF. The CDR3 DNA reads TGCAGTGCTAGAGATGTAGCGACTAGCGCCTACGAGCAGTACTTC. The V and J genes are TRBV20-1 and TRBJ2-5, with 8 nucleotides matching TRBD2. The J call may be wrong; the DNA end is better matched by TRBJ2-7. CDR1 DFQATT and CDR2 SNEGSKA come from the germline V gene (reference sequence). The CDR3 spans 15 residues.

CDR3 protein: CASRSKGNLANYGYTF. Here the CDR3 DNA reads TGTGCTTCACGCTCGAAGGGCAATCTAGCTAACTATGGCTACACCTTC. The chain recombines TRBV10-3 with TRBJ1-2; D not resolved. This CDR3 has 16 residues. CDR1 is ENHRY and CDR2 is SYGVKD in the germline V gene.

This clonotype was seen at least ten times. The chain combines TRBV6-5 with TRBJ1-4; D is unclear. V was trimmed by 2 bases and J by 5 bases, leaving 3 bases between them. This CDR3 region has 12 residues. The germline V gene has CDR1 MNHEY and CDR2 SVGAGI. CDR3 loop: CASSYRNEKLFF. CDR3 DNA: TGTGCCAGCAGTTACCGAAATGAAAAACTGTTTTTT.

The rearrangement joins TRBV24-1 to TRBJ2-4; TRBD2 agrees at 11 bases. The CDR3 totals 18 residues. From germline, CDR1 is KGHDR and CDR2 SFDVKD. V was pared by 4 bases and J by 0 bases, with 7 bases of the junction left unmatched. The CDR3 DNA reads TGTGCCACCAGTGACGGGACTAGCGGAAACCTAGCCAAAAACATTCAGTACTTC. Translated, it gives CATSDGTSGNLAKNIQYF.

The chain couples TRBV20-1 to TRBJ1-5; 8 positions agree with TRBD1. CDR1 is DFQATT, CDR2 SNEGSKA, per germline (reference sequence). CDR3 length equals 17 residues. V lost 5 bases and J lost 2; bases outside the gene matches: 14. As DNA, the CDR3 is TGCAGTGCTTCCCCGGGACAGGCCCTAGAGGGCAATCAGCCCCAGCATTTT. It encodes CSASPGQALEGNQPQHF.

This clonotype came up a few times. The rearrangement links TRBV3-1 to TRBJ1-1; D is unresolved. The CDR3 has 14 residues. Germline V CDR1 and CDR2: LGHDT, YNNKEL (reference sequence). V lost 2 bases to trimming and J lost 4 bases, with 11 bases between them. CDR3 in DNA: TGTGCCAGCAGCCAAAGGGAAAGAACCACTGAAGCTTTCTTT. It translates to CASSQRERTTEAFF.

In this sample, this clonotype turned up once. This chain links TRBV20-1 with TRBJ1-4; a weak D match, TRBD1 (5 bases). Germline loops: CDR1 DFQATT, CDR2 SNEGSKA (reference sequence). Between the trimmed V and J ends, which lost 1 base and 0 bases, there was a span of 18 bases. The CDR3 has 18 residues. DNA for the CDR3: TGCAGTGCTAGAGGACCCCTCAGGGAGTCTTCAACTAATGAAAAACTGTTTTTT. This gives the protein CSARGPLRESSTNEKLFF.

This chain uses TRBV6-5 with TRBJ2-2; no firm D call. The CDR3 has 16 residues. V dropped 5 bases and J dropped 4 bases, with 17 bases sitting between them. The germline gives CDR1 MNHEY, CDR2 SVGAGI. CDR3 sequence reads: CASSQSPLVSTGELFF. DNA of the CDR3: TGTGCCAGCAGTCAGTCCCCTCTAGTATCCACCGGGGAGCTGTTTTTT.

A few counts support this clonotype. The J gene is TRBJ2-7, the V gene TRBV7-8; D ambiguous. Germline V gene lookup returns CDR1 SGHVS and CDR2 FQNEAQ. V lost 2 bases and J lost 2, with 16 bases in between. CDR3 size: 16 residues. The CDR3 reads CASSLNPDEIPYEQYF. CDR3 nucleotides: TGTGCCAGCAGCTTAAACCCAGACGAGATTCCCTACGAGCAGTACTTC.

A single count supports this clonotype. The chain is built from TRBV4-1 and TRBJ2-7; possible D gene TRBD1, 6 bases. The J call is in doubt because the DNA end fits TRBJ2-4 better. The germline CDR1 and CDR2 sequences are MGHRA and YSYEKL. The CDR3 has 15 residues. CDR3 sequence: CASSPVGGGKNIQYF. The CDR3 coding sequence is TGCGCCAGCAGCCCCGTAGGGGGTGGCAAAAACATTCAGTACTTC.

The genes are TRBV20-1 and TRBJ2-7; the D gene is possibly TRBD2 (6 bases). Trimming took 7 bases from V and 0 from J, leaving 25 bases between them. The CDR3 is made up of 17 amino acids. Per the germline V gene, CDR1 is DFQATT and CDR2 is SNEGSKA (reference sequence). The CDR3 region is CSGLVESAMMSSYEQYF. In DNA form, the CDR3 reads TGCAGTGGACTAGTGGAGAGCGCGATGATGAGCTCCTACGAGCAGTACTTC.

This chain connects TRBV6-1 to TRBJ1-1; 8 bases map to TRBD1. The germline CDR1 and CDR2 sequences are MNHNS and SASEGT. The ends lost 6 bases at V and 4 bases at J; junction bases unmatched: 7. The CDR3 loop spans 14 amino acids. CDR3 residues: CASRVPTGGTEAFF. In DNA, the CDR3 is TGTGCCAGCAGGGTCCCTACAGGGGGCACTGAAGCTTTCTTT.

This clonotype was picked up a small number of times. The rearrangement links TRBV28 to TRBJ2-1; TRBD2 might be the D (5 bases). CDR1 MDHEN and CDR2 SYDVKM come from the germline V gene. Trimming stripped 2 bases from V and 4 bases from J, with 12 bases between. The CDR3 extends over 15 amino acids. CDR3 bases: TGTGCCAGCAGTTTACCGAGAGGGATATACAATGAGCAGTTCTTC. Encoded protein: CASSLPRGIYNEQFF. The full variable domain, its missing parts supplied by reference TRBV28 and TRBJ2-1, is DVKVTQSSRYLVKRTGEKVFLECVQDMDHENMFWYRQDPGLGLRLIYFSYDVKMKEKGDIPEGYSVSREKKERFSLILESASTNQTSMYLCASSLPRGIYNEQFFGPGTRLTVL.

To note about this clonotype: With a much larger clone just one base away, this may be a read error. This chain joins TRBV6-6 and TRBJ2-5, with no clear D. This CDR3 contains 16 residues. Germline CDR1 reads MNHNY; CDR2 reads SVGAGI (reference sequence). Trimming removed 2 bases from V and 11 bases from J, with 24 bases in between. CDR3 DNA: TGTGCCAGCAGTTACCTCGTTCTTCAGGTAAACAATGAGCAGTACTTC. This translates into CASSYLVLQVNNEQYF.

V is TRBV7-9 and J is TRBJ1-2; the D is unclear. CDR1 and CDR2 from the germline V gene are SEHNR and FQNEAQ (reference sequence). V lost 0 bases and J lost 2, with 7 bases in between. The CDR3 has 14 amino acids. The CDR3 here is CASSLADPNYGYTF. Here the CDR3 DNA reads TGTGCCAGCAGCTTAGCGGACCCAAACTATGGCTACACCTTC.

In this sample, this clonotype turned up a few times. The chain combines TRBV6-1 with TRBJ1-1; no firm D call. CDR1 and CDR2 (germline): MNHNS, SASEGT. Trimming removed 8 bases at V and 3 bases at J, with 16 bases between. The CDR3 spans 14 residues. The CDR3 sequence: CASFRVIGDTEAFF. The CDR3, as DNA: TGTGCCAGCTTTCGGGTAATCGGGGACACTGAAGCTTTCTTT.

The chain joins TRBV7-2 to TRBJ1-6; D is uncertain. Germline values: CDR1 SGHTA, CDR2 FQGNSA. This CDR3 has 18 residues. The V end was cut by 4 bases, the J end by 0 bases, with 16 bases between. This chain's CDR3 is CASSSTWRPGSYNSPLHF. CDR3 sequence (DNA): TGTGCCAGCAGCTCCACATGGAGGCCCGGCTCCTATAATTCACCCCTCCACTTT. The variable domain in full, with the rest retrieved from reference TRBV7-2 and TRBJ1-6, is GAGVSQSPSNKVTEKGKDVELRCDPISGHTALYWYRQSLGQGLEFLIYFQGNSAPDKSGLPSDRFSAERTGGSVSTLTIQRTQQEDSAVYLCASSSTWRPGSYNSPLHFGNGTRLTVT.

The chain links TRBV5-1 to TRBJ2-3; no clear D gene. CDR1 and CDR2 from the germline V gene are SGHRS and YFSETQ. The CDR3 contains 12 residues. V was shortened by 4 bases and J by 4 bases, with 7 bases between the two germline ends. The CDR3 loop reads CASSRMADTQYF. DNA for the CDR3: TGCGCCAGCAGCCGGATGGCAGATACGCAGTATTTT.

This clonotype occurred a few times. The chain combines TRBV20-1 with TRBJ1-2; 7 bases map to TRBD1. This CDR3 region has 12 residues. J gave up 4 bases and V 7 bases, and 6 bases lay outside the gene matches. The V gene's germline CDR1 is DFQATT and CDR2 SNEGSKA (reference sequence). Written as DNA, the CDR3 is TGCAGTGGGAGGGGGCTTAGCTATGGCTACACCTTC. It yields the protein CSGRGLSYGYTF.

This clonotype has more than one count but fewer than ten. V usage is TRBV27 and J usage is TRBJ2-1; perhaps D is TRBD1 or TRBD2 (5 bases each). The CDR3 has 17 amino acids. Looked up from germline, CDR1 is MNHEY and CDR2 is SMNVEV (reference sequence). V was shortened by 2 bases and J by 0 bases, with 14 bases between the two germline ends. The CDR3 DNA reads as TGTGCCAGCAGTTTAGCTGTCGAGGGGCTCTCCTACAATGAGCAGTTCTTC. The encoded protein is CASSLAVEGLSYNEQFF.

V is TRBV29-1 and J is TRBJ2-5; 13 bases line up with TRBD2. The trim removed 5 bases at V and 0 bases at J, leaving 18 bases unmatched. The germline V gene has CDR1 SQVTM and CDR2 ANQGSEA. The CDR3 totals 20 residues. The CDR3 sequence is CSVTRTSGSYNEQYQETQYF. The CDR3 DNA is TGCAGCGTTACTCGGACTAGCGGGAGTTACAATGAGCAGTACCAAGAGACCCAGTACTTC.

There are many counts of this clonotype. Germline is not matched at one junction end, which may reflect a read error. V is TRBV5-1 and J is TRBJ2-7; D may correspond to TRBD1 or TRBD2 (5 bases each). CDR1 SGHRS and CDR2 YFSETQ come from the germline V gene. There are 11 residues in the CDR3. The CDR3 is CASSGGYEQYF. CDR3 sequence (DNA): TGTGCCAGCAGTGGGGGCTACGAGCAGTACTTC.

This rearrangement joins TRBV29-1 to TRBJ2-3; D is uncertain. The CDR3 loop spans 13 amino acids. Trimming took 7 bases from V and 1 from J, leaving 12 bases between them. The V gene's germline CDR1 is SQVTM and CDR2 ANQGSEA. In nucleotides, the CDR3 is TGCAGCGCCGAGGTGTCAGGCACAGATACGCAGTATTTT. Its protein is CSAEVSGTDTQYF.